This TCR beta chain was sequenced during a study of blood T cells in healthy people across ages. General study findings and limits: In long-lived donors, naive CD4+ cell counts and diversity exceeded those of aged donors.

This clonotype was observed a few times. Its antigen remains unidentified. Together with a sample-barcoded 5' primer, a J-beta primer mix was included in a second PCR lasting roughly 7 to 11 cycles. TCRdb independently ran MiXCR on the 5' RACE reads; one entry per CDR3 protein. The sample lists over 700,000 distinct CDR3 sequences, 53% occurring once. The sample comprised blood. This TCR derives from an elderly man in good health.

The CDR3 DNA reads TGTGCCAGCAGCCCCTGGAGGGGGGTTCAAGAGACCCAGTACTTC. Translating it yields CASSPWRGVQETQYF. V gene TRBV9 combines with J gene TRBJ2-4; TRBD1 or TRBD2 may be the D gene (6 bases each). The J call may be incorrect, as the DNA end agrees better with TRBJ2-5. Germline lookup yields CDR1 SGDLS and CDR2 YYNGEE. The CDR3 has 15 amino acids.